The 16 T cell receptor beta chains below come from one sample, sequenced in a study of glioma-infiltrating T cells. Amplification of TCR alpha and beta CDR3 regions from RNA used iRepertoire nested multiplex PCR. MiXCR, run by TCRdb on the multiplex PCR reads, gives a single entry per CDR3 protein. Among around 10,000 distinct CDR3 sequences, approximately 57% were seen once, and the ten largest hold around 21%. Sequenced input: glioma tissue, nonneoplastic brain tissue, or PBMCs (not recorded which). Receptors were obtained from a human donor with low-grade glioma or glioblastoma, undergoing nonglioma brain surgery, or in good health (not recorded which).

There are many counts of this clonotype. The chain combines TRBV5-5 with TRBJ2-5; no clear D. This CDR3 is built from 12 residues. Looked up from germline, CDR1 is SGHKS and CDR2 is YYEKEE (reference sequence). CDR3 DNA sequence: TGTGCGTCGCGTCGGGACCAAGAGACCCAGTACTTC. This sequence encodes CASRRDQETQYF.

The CDR3 here is CASSHLGLSSYEQYF. The CDR3, as DNA: TGTGCCAGCAGTCACTTGGGGCTCAGCTCCTACGAGCAGTACTTC. This sequence joins TRBV7-9 and TRBJ2-7; D may be TRBD1 (5 bases). Germline assignment: CDR1 SEHNR and CDR2 FQNEAQ (reference sequence). The CDR3 length is 15 residues. V gave up 6 bases and J gave up 0 bases, with 15 bases separating them.

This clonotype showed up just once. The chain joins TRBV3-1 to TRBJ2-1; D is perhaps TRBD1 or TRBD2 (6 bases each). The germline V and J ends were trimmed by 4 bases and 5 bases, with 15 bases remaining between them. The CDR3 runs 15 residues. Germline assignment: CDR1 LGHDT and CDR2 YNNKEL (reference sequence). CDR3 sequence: CASSLGGGPHNEQFF. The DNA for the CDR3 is TGTGCCAGCAGCCTAGGGGGAGGTCCGCACAATGAGCAGTTCTTC.

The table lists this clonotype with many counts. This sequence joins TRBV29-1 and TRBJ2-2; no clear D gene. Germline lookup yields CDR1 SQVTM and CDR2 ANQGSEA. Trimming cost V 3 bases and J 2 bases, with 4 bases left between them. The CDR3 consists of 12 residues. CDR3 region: CSVEPNTGELFF. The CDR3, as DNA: TGCAGCGTTGAGCCCAACACCGGGGAGCTGTTTTTT.

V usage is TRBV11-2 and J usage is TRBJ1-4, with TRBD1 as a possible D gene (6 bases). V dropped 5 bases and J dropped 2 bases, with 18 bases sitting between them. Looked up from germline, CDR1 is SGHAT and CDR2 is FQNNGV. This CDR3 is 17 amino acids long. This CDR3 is CASSPEGGSSTNEKLFF. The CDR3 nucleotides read TGTGCCAGCAGCCCTGAGGGGGGGAGCTCGACTAATGAAAAACTGTTTTTT.

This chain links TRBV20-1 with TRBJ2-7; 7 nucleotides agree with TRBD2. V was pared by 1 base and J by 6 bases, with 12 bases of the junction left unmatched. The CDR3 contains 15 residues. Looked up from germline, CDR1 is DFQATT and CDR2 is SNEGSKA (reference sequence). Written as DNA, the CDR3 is TGCAGTGCTAGAGCCCTAGGAGGGACTACCTTCGAGCAGTACTTC. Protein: CSARALGGTTFEQYF.

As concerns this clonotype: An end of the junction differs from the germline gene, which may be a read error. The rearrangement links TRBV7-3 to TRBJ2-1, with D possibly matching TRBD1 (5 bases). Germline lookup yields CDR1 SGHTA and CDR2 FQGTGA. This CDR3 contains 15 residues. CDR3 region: CASSLQPWGQNEKFF. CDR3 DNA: TGCGCCAGCAGCTTACAACCATGGGGCCAGAATGAGAAGTTCTTC.

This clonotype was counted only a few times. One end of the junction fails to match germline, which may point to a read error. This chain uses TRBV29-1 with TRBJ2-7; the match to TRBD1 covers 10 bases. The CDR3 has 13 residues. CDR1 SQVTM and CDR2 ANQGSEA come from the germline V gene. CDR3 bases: TGCAGCGTTGAGGGACAGGGGATCCACGAGAAGTACTTC. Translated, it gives CSVEGQGIHEKYF.

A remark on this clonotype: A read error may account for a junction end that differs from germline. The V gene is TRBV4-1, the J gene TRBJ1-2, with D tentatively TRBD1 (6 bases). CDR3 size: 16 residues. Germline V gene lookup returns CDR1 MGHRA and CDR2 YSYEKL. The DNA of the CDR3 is TGCGCCAGCAGCCAAGATCAACTTCTGCCGGGGGCTGGCTACACATTC. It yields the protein CASSQDQLLPGAGYTF.

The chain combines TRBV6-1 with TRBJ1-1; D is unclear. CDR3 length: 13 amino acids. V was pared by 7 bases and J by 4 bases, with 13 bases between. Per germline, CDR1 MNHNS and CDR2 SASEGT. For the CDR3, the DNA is TGTGCCAGCACCAAATCTACGTGCACTGAAGCTTTCTTT. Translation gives CASTKSTCTEAFF.

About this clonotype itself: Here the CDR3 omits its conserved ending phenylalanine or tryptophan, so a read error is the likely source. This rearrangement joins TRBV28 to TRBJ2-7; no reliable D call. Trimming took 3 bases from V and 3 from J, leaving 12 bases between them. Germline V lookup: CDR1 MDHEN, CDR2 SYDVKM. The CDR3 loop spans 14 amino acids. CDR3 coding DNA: TGTGCCAGCAGTTTCAGCGAAAGGGACTACGAGCAGTACATC. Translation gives CASSFSERDYEQYI.

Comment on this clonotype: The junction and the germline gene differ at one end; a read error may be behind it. CDR3: CASITGTSGTEALF. The CDR3 DNA reads as TGTGCCAGCATAACCGGGACATCTGGGACTGAAGCTCTCTTT. The chain combines TRBV6-2 or TRBV6-3 with TRBJ1-1; D might be TRBD1 (6 bases). Germline V gives CDR1 MNHEY, CDR2 SVGEGT. This CDR3 is 14 amino acids long.

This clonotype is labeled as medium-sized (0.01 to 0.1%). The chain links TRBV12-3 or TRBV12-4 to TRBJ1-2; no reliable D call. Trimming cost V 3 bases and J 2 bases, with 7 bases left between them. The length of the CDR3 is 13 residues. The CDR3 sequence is CASSLLGNYGYTF. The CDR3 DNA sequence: TGTGCCAGCAGTTTGTTGGGAAACTATGGCTACACCTTC.

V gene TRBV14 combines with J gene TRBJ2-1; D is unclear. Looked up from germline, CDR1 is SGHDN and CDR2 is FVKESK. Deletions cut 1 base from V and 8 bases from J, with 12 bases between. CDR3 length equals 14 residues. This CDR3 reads CASSQGNVDYEQFF. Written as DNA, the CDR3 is TGTGCCAGCAGCCAAGGTAACGTTGACTATGAGCAGTTCTTC.

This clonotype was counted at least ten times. CDR3 in DNA: TGTGCCAGCAGTTTAGTCCCCTCTGGGGCCAACGTCCTGACTTTC. It encodes CASSLVPSGANVLTF. The chain couples TRBV28 to TRBJ2-6; no clear D. In germline, CDR1 is MDHEN, CDR2 SYDVKM. Trimming left V 2 bases short and J 0 bases short, with 5 bases between. The CDR3 has 15 amino acids. Variable domain in full (rest from reference TRBV28 and TRBJ2-6): DVKVTQSSRYLVKRTGEKVFLECVQDMDHENMFWYRQDPGLGLRLIYFSYDVKMKEKGDIPEGYSVSREKKERFSLILESASTNQTSMYLCASSLVPSGANVLTFGAGSRLTVL.

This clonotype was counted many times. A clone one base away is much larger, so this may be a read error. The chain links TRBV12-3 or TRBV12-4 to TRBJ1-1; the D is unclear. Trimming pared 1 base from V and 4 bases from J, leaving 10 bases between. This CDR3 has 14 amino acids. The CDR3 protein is CASSLGLLSTEAFF. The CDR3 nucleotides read TGTGCCAGCAGTTTAGGTCTCTTGAGCACTGAAGCTTTCTTT.